The TCR beta chain described here comes from a study of OX40 agonist ivuxolimab in advanced cancers. Study details: Head and neck, renal cell, melanoma or hepatocellular carcinoma were the cancers that dose-escalation patients had. Therapy given before enrollment (anti-PD-1, anti-PD-L1 or anti-CTLA-4) was allowed, and 40% had some. Study-level findings and limits: Normalized expansion of T-cell clones was also low for some nonresponders. The mean number of expanded clones was higher in CD8+ T cells than in CD4+.

Clones were sequenced by immunoSEQ multiplex PCR, and TCRdb holds only the in-frame ones, with some missing. This sample carries about 82,000 clones, just under 95% of them seen once, and the ten largest clones take 0.6% to 0.7%. About this clone: Its antigen remains unknown. At one end the junction does not follow the germline gene, possibly because of a read error.

In germline, CDR1 is SGHNT, CDR2 YENEEA. This CDR3 is 13 amino acids long. This material consisted of CD4+ or CD8+ T cells sorted from blood, taken in a trial of the OX40 agonist ivuxolimab. The clonotype was recovered from an adult with an advanced solid tumor such as melanoma, head and neck, liver or kidney cancer. The rearrangement uses TRBV11-3 and TRBJ1-1; no clear D gene. The CDR3 here is CASSWPGNAEAFF. CDR3 sequence (DNA): TGTGCCAGCAGCTGGCCGGGGAACGCTGAAGCTTTCTTT.